This T cell receptor beta chain originates from a study of beta chain features in type 1 diabetes. The study's findings and limits: The naive, central memory and Treg TCRB repertoires looked more alike in patients than they did in healthy donors. Type 1 diabetes patients had TCRB CDR3s that were shorter (moderately but significantly so) in all four CD4+ subsets. cDNA-based sequencing might over-represent cells highly expressing TCR.

Turning to this clone: Its antigen is currently unknown.

As every portion of the isolated RNA was reverse transcribed, the sequencing read expressed TCRB transcripts. Sequencing used immunoSEQ multiplex PCR; TCRdb keeps in-frame clones, though not all of them. The table shows approximately 160,000 clones, with over 55% occurring only once. The specimen sequenced was naive CD4+ T cells from blood. This receptor was identified in a man aged 25-45 years with type 1 diabetes.

In nucleotides, the CDR3 is TGTGCCAGCAGTGCTGGGACCCAGAGCACAGATACGCAGTATTTT. This gives the protein CASSAGTQSTDTQYF. This chain uses TRBV25-1 with TRBJ2-3; D might be TRBD1 or TRBD2, each matching 5 bases. The CDR3 length is 15 residues. V was pared by 4 bases and J by 0 bases, with 11 bases between. From germline, CDR1 is MGHDK and CDR2 SYGVNS. The full variable domain, its missing parts supplied by reference TRBV25-1 and TRBJ2-3, is EADIYQTPRYLVIGTGKKITLECSQTMGHDKMYWYQQDPGMELHLIHYSYGVNSTEKGDLSSESTVSRIRTEHFPLTLESARPSHTSQYLCASSAGTQSTDTQYFGPGTRLTVL.